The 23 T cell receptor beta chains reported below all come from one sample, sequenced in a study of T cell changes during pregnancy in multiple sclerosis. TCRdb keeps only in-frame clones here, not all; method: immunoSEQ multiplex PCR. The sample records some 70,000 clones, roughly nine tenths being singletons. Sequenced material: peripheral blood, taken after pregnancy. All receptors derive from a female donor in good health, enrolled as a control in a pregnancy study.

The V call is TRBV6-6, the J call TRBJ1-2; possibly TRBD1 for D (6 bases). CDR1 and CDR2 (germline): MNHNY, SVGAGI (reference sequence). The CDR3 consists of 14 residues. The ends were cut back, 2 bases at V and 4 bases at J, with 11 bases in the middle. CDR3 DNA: TGTGCCAGCAGTTACACAGGGAAGGGCTATGGCTACACCTTC. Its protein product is CASSYTGKGYGYTF.

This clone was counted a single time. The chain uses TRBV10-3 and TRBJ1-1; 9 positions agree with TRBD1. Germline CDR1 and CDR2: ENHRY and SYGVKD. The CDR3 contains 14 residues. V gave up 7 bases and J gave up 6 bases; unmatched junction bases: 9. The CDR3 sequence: CAITQQGAGAEAFF. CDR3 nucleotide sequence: TGTGCCATCACCCAACAGGGGGCAGGCGCTGAAGCTTTCTTT.

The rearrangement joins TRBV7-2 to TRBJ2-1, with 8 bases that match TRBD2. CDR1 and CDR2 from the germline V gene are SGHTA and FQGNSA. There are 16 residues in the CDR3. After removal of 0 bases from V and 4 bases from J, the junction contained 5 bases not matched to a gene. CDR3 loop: CASSLASSGPYNEQFF. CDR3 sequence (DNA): TGTGCCAGCAGCTTAGCTTCTAGCGGGCCTTACAATGAGCAGTTCTTC.

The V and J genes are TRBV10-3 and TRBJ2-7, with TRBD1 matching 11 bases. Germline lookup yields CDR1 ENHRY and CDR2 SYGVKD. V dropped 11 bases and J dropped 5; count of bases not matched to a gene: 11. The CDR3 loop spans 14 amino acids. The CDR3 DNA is TGTGCCCTCCGAAGGGACAGGGGGGTCGACGAGCAGTACTTC. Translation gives CALRRDRGVDEQYF.

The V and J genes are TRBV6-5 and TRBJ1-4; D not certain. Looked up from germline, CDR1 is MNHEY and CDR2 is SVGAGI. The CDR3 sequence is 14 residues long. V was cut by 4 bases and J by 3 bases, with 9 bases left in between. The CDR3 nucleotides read TGTGCCAGCAGTTCACGGGAAGCTAATGAAAAACTGTTTTTT. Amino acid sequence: CASSSREANEKLFF.

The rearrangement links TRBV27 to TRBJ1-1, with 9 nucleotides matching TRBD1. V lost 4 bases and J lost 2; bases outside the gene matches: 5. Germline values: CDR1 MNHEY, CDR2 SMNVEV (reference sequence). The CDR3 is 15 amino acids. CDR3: CASSSAQGANTEAFF. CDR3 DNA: TGTGCCAGCAGTTCTGCACAGGGGGCTAACACTGAAGCTTTCTTT.

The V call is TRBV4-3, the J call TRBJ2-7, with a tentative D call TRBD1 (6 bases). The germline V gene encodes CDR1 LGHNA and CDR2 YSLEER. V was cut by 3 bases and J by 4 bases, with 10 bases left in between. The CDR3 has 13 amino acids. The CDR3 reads CASSHNTGYEQYF. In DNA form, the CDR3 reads TGCGCCAGCAGCCACAATACAGGGTACGAGCAGTACTTC.

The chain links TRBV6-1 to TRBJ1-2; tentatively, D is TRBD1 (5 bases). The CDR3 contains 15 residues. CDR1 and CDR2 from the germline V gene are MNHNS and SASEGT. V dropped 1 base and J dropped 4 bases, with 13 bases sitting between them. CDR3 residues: CASSEDGRGGYGYTF. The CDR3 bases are TGTGCCAGCAGTGAAGATGGGAGGGGCGGCTATGGCTACACCTTC.

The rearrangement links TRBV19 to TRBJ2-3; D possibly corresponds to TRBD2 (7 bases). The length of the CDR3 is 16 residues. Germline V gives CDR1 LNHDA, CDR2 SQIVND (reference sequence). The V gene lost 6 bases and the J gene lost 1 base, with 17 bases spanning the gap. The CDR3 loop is CASSPSGGRGTDTQYF. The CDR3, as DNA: TGTGCCAGTAGCCCATCGGGGGGCCGAGGCACAGATACGCAGTATTTT.

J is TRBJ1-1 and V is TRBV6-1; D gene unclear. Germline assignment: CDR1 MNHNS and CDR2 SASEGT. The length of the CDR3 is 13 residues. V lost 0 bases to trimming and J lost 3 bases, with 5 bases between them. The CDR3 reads CASSEARDTEAFF. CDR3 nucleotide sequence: TGTGCCAGCAGTGAAGCGCGGGACACTGAAGCTTTCTTT.

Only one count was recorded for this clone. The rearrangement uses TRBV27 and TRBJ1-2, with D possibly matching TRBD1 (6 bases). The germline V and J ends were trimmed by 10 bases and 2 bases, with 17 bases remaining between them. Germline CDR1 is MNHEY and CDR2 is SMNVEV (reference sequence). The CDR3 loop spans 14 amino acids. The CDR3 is CATRGAGTNYGYTF. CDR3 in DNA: TGTGCCACCCGGGGGGCGGGGACCAACTATGGCTACACCTTC.

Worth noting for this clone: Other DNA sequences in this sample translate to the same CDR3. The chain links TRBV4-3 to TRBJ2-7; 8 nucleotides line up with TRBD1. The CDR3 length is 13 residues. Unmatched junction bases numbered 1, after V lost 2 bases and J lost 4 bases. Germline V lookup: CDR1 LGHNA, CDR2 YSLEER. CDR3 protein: CASSQTGGYEQYF. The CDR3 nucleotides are TGCGCCAGCAGCCAAACAGGGGGGTACGAGCAGTACTTC.

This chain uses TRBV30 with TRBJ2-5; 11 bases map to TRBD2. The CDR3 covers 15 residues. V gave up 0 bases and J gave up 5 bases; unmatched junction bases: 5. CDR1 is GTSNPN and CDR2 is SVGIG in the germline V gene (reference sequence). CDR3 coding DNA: TGTGCCTGGAGTGTACTAGCGGGAGCCACGGAGACCCAGTACTTC. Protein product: CAWSVLAGATETQYF.

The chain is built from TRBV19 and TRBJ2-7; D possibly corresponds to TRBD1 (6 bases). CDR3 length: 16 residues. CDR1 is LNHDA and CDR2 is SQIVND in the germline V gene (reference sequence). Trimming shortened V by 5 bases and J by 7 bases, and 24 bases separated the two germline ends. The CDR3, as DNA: TGTGCCAGTAGTTGGATGTCCGGGACACCCGCGAGGGAGCAGTACTTC. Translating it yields CASSWMSGTPAREQYF.

The CDR3 loop is CSSSGGGLANDNEQFF. The CDR3 nucleotides are TGCAGCTCGTCAGGGGGGGGACTAGCGAACGACAATGAGCAGTTCTTC. V is TRBV29-1 and J is TRBJ2-1; TRBD2 matches at 10 bases. V lost 8 bases, J lost 5 bases, and 15 bases stayed unmatched. CDR3 size: 16 residues. CDR1 and CDR2 (germline): SQVTM, ANQGSEA.

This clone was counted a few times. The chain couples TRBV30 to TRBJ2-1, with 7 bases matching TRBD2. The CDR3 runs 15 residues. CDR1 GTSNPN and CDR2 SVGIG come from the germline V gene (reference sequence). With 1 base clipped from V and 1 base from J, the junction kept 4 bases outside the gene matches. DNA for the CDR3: TGTGCCTGGAGTGCGAGGACTAGGTCCTACAATGAGCAGTTCTTC. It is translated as CAWSARTRSYNEQFF.

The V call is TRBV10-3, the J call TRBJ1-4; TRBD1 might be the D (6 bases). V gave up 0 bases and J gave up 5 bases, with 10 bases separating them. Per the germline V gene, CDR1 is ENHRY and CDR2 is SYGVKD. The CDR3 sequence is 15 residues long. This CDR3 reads CAISESIGTNEKLFF. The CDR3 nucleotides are TGTGCCATCAGTGAGTCGATAGGGACAAATGAAAAACTGTTTTTT.

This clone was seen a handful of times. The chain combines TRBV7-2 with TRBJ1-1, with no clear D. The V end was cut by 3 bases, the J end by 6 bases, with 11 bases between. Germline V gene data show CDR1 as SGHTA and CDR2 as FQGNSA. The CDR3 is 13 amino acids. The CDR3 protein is CASSLNSRPEAFF. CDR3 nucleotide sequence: TGTGCCAGCAGCTTGAACAGTCGTCCTGAAGCTTTCTTT.

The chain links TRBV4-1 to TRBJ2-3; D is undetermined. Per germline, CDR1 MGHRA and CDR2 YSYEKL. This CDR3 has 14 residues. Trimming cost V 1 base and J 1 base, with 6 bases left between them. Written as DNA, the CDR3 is TGCGCCAGCAGCCAAGGGGCCCGCACAGATACGCAGTATTTT. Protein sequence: CASSQGARTDTQYF.

CDR3 residues: CAWSVVLAGANVLTF. The CDR3, as DNA: TGTGCCTGGAGTGTAGTATTAGCTGGGGCCAACGTCCTGACTTTC. This chain uses TRBV30 with TRBJ2-6; D is undetermined. The germline V gene has CDR1 GTSNPN and CDR2 SVGIG (reference sequence). Between the trimmed V and J ends, which lost 0 bases and 2 bases, there was a span of 8 bases. This CDR3 is 15 amino acids long. Full variable domain (remainder filled in from reference TRBV30 and TRBJ2-6): SQTIHQWPATLVQPVGSPLSLECTVEGTSNPNLYWYRQAAGRGLQLLFYSVGIGQISSEVPQNLSASRPQDRQFILSSKKLLLSDSGFYLCAWSVVLAGANVLTFGAGSRLTVL.

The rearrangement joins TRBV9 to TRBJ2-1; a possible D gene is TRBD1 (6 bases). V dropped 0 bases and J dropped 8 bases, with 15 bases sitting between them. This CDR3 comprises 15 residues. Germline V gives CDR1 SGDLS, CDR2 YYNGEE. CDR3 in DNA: TGTGCCAGCAGCGTAGTGGGGGCGCGGGCCTATGAGCAGTTCTTC. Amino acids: CASSVVGARAYEQFF.

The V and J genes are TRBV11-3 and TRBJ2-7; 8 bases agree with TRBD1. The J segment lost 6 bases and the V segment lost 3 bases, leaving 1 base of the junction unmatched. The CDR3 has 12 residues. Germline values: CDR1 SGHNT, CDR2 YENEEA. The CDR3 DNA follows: TGTGCCAGCAGCTTGACAGGGGCCGAGCAGTACTTC. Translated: CASSLTGAEQYF. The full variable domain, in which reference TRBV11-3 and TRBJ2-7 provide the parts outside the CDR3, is EAGVVQSPRYKIIEKKQPVAFWCNPISGHNTLYWYLQNLGQGPELLIRYENEEAVDDSQLPKDRFSAERLKGVDSTLKIQPAELGDSAVYLCASSLTGAEQYFGPGTRLTVT.

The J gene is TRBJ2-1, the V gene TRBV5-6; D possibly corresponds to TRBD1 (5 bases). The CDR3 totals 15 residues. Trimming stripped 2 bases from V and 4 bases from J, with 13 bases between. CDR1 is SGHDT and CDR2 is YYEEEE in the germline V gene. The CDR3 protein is CASSLGTGAYNEQFF. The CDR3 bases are TGTGCCAGCAGCTTAGGAACAGGAGCGTACAATGAGCAGTTCTTC.